This TCR beta chain was sequenced during a study of cytomegalovirus exposure and HLA in healthy donors. Study information: Researchers found that roughly 77% of about 400 genotyped donors fell within the Caucasian-associated ancestry cluster.

PCR employed 60 Vbeta and 13 Jbeta primers. Original analysis: Among the unique TCR beta chains that a later analysis counted, about 84 million in all, roughly 11 million were shared. Using immunoSEQ multiplex PCR, the repertoire was profiled, and TCRdb retains in-frame clones only, with some absent. V, J and clone size are taken as reported in that table, and D and trimming were inferred from the DNA itself. The data show around 200,000 clones, more than 65% seen once. Study-level findings and limits: Using the classifier, cytomegalovirus status was reportedly diagnosed with high specificity and sensitivity. Sequence variants that were highly shared formed a cluster that was likely a sequencing artifact.

The CDR3 has 12 residues. Germline assignment: CDR1 MDHEN and CDR2 SYDVKM. V was shortened by 8 bases and J by 7 bases, with 14 bases between the two germline ends. Points on this clone: The antigen remains undetermined.

The sequence came from a woman aged 25 to 39 in good health and CMV-seropositive. Sample: PBMCs. The chain employs TRBV28 and TRBJ1-2; D may be TRBD1 (6 bases). The CDR3 protein is CASVWKGGGYTF. CDR3 nucleotide sequence: TGTGCCAGCGTATGGAAAGGGGGTGGCTACACCTTC.